This T cell receptor (beta chain) was sequenced during a study of CXCR3-negative and CXCR3-positive naive CD8 T cells (dated by TCRdb to between 2017 and 2020). A note on the overall study: In total, some 150 million TRB reads were obtained, corresponding to roughly 1.5 +/- 0.3 million reads per library. Data from around 11 donors, pooled across two independent experiments, went into the diversity and physicochemical repertoire analyses. The TRBV-TRBJ cluster analysis covered naive subsets from 5 donors and memory cells from 3 donors.

Sequencing was carried out with a NextSeq 550. The Human TCR Profiling Kit (MiLaboratory) was used to prepare UMI-labeled 5' RACE TRB cDNA libraries. The full amount of extracted RNA was used for cDNA synthesis, and the full amount of resulting cDNA was used for PCR amplification. Libraries were prepared in parallel with an identical number of PCR cycles. The source study handled its data this way. MIGEC and MiXCR extracted about 53,000 +/- 10,000 unique UMI-labeled TRB cDNA molecules per library, requiring at least two reads per UMI. Each library averaged roughly 40,000 +/- 10,000 functional in-frame TRB CDR3 nucleotide clonotypes without stop codons. After downsampling to 5000 UMI-labeled TRB molecules per sample, diversity metrics, including normalized Shannon-Wiener and Chao1, were computed in VDJtools. For the central five CDR3 residues, VDJtools calculated physicochemical properties weighted by clonotype size, namely interaction energy, strength, volume and Kidera factor 4. Through TCRdb reprocessing, the reads give one entry per CDR3 protein sequence; DNA is omitted. TCRdb's processing, not the study's, gives the V and J calls here. The table for this sample lists tens of thousands of distinct CDR3 sequences. Around a fifth of the sample is taken by the ten largest.

Study-wide findings and limitations: Freshly isolated PBMCs were used for most assays because CXCR3 expression partially decreased after cryopreservation. TRBV-TRBJ usage was similar between naive CXCR3-negative and CXCR3-positive cells from the same donor, while memory cells showed distinct patterns. Repertoire diversity was comparably high in both naive subsets but much lower in memory CD8+ T cells. Because surface CD5, which is linked to self-reactivity in mice, was comparable between the naive subsets, TCR interaction strength was also inferred from TRB CDR3 physicochemical properties.

As to this clonotype: No cognate antigen has been identified for it.

Each CD8+ T cell subset was flow-sorted in triplicate, and approximately 280,000 cells per subset were placed directly into RLT lysis buffer. Peripheral blood mononuclear cells were isolated from buffy coats using standard density gradient centrifugation. Total RNA was extracted from sorted cells with an RNeasy Mini Kit. Including the terminal cysteine and phenylalanine, the CDR3 comprises 16 residues. DNA is not recorded here. CDR1 and CDR2 are drawn from the germline V gene: SNHLY, FYNNEI. This TCR derives from a human donor in good health. Some clones in this sample may be carry-over from other donors' samples. In this chain, TRBV2 is recombined with TRBJ2-5; without DNA, the TCRdb call of TRBD2 cannot be checked. The sequenced sample consisted of memory CD8+ T cells from blood. The sample's cell subset or site label is to be understood as: conventional CD8+ memory T cells (TMEM), sorted as controls. The CDR3 amino acid sequence is: CASSEFGGFISETQYF.